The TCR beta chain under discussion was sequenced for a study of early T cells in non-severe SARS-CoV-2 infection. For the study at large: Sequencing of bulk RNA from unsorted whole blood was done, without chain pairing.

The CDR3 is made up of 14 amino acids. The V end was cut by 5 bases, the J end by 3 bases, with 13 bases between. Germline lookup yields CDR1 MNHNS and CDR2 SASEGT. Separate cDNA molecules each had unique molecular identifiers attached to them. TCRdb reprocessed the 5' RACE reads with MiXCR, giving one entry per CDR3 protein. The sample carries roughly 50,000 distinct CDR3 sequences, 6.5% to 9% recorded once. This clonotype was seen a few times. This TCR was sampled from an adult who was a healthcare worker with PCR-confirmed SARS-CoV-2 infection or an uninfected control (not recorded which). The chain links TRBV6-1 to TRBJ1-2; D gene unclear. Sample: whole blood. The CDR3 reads CASSPRAGDYGYTF. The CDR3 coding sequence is TGTGCCAGCAGTCCCCGGGCCGGGGACTATGGCTACACCTTC.